This T cell receptor beta chain was captured by sequencing in a study of Ad26.COV2.S vaccination and SARS-CoV-2 variants. On the study more broadly: The study gave Ad26.COV2.S intramuscularly, once or twice 56 days apart.

Treatment denoted: some 20 received Ad26.COV2.S at low or high dose, single or two shots; five or six received placebo; per-sample allocation not given. Specimens were obtained on day 63 following the first vaccine or placebo injection. The administered vaccine (an Ad26 vector) expressed Wuhan-strain SARS-CoV-2 spike. TCRdb's table, derived via immunoSEQ multiplex PCR, lists solely in-frame clones and lacks some. The sample has around 300,000 clones; about 85% are singletons. V shed 0 bases, J shed 4 bases, and the junction held 10 bases outside the gene matches. Germline CDR1 and CDR2: LGHNA and YNFKEQ. CDR3 size: 17 residues. General observations from the study: Vaccinees showed greater spike-specific TCR breadth than placebo recipients. Vaccine recipients and placebo recipients showed similar non-spike TCR breadth.

Worth noting for this clone: Its antigen is unknown.

The material was peripheral blood, obtained in a trial of Ad26.COV2.S vaccine versus placebo. This chain links TRBV4-2 with TRBJ2-7, with 9 bases matching TRBD1. This sequence originates from a person between 18 and 65 years old who received the Ad26.COV2.S COVID-19 vaccine or a placebo. The CDR3 coding sequence is TGTGCCAGCAGCCAAGAATGGGGACAGGGTAAATTTTACGAGCAGTACTTC. This gives the protein CASSQEWGQGKFYEQYF.